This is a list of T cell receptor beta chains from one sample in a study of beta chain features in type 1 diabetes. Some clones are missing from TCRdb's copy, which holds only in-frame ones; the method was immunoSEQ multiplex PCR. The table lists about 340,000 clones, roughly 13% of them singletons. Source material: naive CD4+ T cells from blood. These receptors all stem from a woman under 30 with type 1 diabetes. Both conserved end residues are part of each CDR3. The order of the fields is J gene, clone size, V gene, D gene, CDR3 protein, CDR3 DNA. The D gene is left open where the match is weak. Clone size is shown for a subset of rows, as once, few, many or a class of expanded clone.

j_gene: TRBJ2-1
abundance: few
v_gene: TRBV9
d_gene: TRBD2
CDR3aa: CASRGLAGDPPHNEQFF
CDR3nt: TGTGCCAGCAGAGGACTAGCGGGAGACCCGCCCCACAATGAGCAGTTCTTC

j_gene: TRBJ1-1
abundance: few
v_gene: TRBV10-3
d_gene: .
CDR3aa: CATRGEGTEAFF
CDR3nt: TGTGCGACCAGGGGAGAAGGGACTGAAGCTTTCTTT

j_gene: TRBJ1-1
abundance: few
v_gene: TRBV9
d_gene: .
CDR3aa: CASSVAIEGRVEAFF
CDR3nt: TGTGCCAGCAGCGTAGCTATCGAAGGCAGGGTTGAAGCTTTCTTT

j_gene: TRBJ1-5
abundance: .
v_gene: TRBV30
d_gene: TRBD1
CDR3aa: CAWSLGQAINQPQHF
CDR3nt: TGTGCCTGGAGCCTGGGACAGGCGATCAATCAGCCCCAGCATTTT

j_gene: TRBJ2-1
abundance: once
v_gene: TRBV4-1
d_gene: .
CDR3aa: CASSQVTGNEQFF
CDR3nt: TGCGCCAGCAGCCAAGTTACAGGTAATGAGCAGTTCTTC

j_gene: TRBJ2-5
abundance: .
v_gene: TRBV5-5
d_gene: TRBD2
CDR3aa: CASSRTSGEETQYF
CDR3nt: TGTGCCAGCAGCCGGACTAGCGGTGAAGAGACCCAGTACTTC

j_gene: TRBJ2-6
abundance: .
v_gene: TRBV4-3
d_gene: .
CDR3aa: CASSHSSSGANVLTF
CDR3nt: TGCGCCAGCAGCCACTCCAGCTCTGGGGCCAACGTCCTGACTTTC

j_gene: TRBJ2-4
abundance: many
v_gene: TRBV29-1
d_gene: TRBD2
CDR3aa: CSVESSGKNIQYF
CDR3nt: TGCAGCGTTGAGTCTAGCGGCAAAAACATTCAGTACTTC

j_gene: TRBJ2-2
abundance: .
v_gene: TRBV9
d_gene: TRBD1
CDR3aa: CASSERTGLNTGELFF
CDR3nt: TGTGCCAGCAGTGAACGGACAGGACTGAACACCGGGGAGCTGTTTTTT

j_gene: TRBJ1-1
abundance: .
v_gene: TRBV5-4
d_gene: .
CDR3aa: CASSNRQDTEAFF
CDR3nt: TGTGCCAGCAGCAACCGACAGGACACTGAAGCTTTCTTT

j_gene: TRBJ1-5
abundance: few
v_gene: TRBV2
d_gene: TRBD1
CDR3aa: CASRLLRTGGLGNQPQHF
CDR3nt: TGTGCCAGCAGGCTCCTAAGAACAGGGGGCCTCGGCAATCAGCCCCAGCATTTT

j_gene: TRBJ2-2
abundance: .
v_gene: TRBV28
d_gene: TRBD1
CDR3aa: CASGGQGRTGELFF
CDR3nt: TGTGCCAGTGGGGGACAGGGTCGCACCGGGGAGCTGTTTTTT

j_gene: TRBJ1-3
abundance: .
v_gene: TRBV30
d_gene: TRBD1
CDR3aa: CAWIRQGRPSGNTIYF
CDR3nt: TGTGCCTGGATAAGACAGGGAAGGCCCTCTGGAAACACCATATATTTT

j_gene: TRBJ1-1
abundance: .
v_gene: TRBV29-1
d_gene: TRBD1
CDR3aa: CSVRRLTGGGGAFF
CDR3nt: TGCAGCGTTCGGCGTTTGACAGGGGGCGGGGGGGCTTTCTTT

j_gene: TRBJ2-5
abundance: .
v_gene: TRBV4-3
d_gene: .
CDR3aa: CASSLTTGSWETQYF
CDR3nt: TGCGCCAGCAGCCTAACCACAGGGTCTTGGGAGACCCAGTACTTC

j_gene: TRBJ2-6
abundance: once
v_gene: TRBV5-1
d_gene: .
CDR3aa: CASSLSGPGQGTFGANVLTF
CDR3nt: .

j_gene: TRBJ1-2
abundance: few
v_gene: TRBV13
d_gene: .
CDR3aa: CAVQGHGSYTF
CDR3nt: TGTGCCGTACAGGGCCACGGGAGCTACACCTTC

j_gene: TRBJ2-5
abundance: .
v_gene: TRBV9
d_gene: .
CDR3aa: CASSPRGRQETQYF
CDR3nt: TGTGCCAGCAGCCCCCGCGGGCGCCAAGAGACCCAGTACTTC

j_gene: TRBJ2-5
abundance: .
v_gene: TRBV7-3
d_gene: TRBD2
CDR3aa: CASSPLASQETQYF
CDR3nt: TGTGCCAGCAGCCCACTAGCGTCGCAAGAGACCCAGTACTTC

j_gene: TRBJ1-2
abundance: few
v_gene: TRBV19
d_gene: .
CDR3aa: CASKGPRGANYGYTF
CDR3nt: TGTGCCAGTAAGGGCCCCAGGGGAGCTAACTATGGCTACACCTTC

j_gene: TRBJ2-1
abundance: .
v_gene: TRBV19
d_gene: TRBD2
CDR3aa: CASTEAGGYNEQFF
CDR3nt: TGTGCCAGTACCGAAGCGGGAGGGTACAATGAGCAGTTCTTC

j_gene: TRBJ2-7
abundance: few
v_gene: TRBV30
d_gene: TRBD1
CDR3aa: CAWGEGQTYEQYF
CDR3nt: TGTGCCTGGGGCGAGGGACAGACCTACGAGCAGTACTTC

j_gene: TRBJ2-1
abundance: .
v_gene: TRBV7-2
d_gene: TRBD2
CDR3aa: CASSLAGGNEQFF
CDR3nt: TGTGCCAGCTCCCTAGCGGGAGGTAATGAGCAGTTCTTC

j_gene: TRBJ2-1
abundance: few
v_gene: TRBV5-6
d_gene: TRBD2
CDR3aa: CASSSSRGADEQFF
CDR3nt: TGTGCCAGCAGCTCCTCGCGGGGGGCCGATGAGCAGTTCTTC

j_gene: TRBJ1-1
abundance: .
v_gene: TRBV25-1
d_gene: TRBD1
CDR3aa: CASSDGTVRRTEAFF
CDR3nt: TGTGCCAGCAGTGACGGGACAGTAAGACGAACTGAAGCTTTCTTT

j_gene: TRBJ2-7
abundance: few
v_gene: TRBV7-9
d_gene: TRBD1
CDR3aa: CASSLAGQTYEQYF
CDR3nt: TGTGCCAGCAGCTTAGCGGGACAGACCTACGAGCAGTACTTC

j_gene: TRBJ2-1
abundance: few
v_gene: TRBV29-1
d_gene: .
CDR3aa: CSVGLIGGSYNEQFF
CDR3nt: TGCAGCGTCGGCTTGATTGGCGGGTCCTACAATGAGCAGTTCTTC

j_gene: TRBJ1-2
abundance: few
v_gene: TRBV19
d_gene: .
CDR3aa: CASSTTGSNYGYTF
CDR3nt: TGTGCCAGTAGTACGACAGGATCTAACTATGGCTACACCTTC

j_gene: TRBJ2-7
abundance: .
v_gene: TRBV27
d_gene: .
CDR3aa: CASSSYAGVNEQYF
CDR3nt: TGTGCCAGCAGCTCATACGCGGGTGTGAACGAGCAGTACTTC

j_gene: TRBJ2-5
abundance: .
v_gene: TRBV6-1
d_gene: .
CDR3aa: CATEGELETQYF
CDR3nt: TGTGCCACCGAGGGGGAGCTCGAGACCCAGTACTTC

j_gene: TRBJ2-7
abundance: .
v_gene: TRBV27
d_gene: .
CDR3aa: CASSLTGTTYEQYF
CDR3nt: TGTGCCAGCAGTTTAACGGGTACAACCTACGAGCAGTACTTC

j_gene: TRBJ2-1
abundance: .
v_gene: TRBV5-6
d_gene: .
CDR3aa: CASTPYSRQGNEQFF
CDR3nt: TGTGCCAGCACCCCTTACTCCCGGCAGGGCAATGAGCAGTTCTTC

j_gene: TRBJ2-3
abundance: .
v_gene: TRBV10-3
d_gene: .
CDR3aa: CAIRGTSTDTQYF
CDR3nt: TGTGCCATCAGGGGGACTAGCACAGATACGCAGTATTTT

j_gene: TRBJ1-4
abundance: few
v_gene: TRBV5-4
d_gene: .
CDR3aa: CASSPGVWEKLFF
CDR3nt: TGCGCCAGCAGCCCGGGGGTCTGGGAAAAACTGTTTTTT

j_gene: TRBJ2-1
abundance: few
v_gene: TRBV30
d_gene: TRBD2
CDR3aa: CAWKRTSGRYNEQFF
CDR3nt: TGTGCCTGGAAGAGGACTAGCGGGCGATACAATGAGCAGTTCTTC

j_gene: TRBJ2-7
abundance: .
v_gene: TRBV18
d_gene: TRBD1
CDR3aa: CASSLGQGDAYEQYF
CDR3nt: TGTGCCAGCTCACTGGGACAGGGTGATGCCTACGAGCAGTACTTC

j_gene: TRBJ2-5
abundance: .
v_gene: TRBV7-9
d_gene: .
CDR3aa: CASSSGSVYQETQYF
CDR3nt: TGTGCCAGCAGCTCTGGTTCGGTCTACCAAGAGACCCAGTACTTC

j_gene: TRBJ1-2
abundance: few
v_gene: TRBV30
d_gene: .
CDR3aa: CAWNGIGACTF
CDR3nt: TGTGCCTGGAATGGTATAGGGGCTTGCACCTTC

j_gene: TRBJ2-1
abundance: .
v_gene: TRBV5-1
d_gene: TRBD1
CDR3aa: CASSPDREQFF
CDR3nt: TGCGCCAGCAGCCCGGACAGGGAGCAGTTCTTC

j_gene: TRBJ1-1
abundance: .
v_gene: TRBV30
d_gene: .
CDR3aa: CAWSVLARGLRTEAFF
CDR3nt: TGTGCCTGGAGTGTACTGGCCCGAGGCTTGAGAACTGAAGCTTTCTTT

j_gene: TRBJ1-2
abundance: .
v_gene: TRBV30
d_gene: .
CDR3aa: CAWIRGGPANYGYTF
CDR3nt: TGTGCCTGGATTCGGGGGGGGCCAGCTAACTATGGCTACACCTTC

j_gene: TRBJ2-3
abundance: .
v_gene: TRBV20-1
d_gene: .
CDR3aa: CSAVRRDTQYF
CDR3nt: TGCAGTGCTGTCCGCCGGGATACGCAGTATTTT

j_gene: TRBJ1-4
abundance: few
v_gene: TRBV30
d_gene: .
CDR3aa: CAWEDGGYEKLFF
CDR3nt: TGTGCCTGGGAGGACGGAGGATATGAAAAACTGTTTTTT

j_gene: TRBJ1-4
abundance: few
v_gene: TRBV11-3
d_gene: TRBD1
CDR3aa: CASSPPGQGDEKLFF
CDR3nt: TGTGCCAGCAGCCCCCCGGGACAGGGGGATGAAAAACTGTTTTTT